This T cell receptor beta chain is from a study of Graves' ophthalmopathy and Graves' hyperthyroidism. CDR3 regions of TCR beta were amplified from RNA transcripts. An opening RT-PCR round employed HTBI primers and preceded a second-round multiplex PCR. Using its own MiXCR run on the multiplex PCR reads, TCRdb lists one record per CDR3 protein. The repertoire holds 360,000 or so distinct CDR3 sequences, with approximately 20% as singletons. This clonotype occurred many times. The CDR3 sequence is 12 residues long. The V end was cut by 0 bases, the J end by 5 bases, with 5 bases between. Germline CDR1 SGHVS, CDR2 FNYEAQ.

The source of this sequence is a woman aged 18-29 years with Graves' ophthalmopathy. This chain links TRBV7-6 with TRBJ2-7; no clear D gene. Sequenced material: peripheral blood. CDR3 DNA: TGTGCCAGCAGCTTAGCGCACCACGAGCAGTACTTC. Translation: CASSLAHHEQYF.